This T cell receptor beta chain was sequenced in a study of shared clonotypes between healthy human individuals. Study-wide results and limits: It was anticipated that sequencing depth would influence how many clonotypes donors shared.

TCRdb keeps only in-frame clones here, not all; method: immunoSEQ multiplex PCR. The table includes around 1.6 million clones, approximately 98% detected once. Turning to this clone: Its antigen is currently unknown. Other nucleotide sequences in the sample specify the same CDR3.

Trimming removed 1 base from V and 3 bases from J; junction bases left unmatched: 0. There are 12 residues in the CDR3. The germline V gene has CDR1 GTSNPN and CDR2 SVGIG (reference sequence). The receptor was derived from a man younger than 40 in good health. Sequenced: naive CD4+ T cells sorted from blood. Subset of the sample: CD45RA+ positively selected. J is TRBJ2-7 and V is TRBV30; the match to TRBD2 covers 7 bases. The CDR3 protein is CAWSAGGYEQYF. CDR3 DNA: TGTGCCTGGAGTGCGGGAGGCTACGAGCAGTACTTC.